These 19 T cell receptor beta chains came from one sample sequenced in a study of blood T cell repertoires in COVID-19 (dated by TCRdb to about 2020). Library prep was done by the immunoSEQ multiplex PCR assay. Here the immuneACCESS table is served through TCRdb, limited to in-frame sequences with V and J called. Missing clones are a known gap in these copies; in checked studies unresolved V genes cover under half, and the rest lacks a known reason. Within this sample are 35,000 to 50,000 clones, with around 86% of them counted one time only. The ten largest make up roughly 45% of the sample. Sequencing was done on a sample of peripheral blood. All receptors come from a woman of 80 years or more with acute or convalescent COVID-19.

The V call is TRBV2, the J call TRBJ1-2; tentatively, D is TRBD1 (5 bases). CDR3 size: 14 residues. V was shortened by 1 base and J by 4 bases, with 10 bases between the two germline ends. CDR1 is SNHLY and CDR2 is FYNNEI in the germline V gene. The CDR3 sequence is CASSEDGGTYGYTF. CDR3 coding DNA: TGTGCCAGCAGTGAAGATGGCGGGACCTATGGCTACACCTTC.

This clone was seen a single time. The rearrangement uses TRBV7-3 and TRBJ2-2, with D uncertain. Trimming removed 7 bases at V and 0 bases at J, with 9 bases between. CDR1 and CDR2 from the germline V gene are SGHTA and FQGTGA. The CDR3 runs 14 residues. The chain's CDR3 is CASKESANTGELFF. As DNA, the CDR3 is TGTGCCAGCAAGGAGAGTGCGAACACCGGGGAGCTGTTTTTT.

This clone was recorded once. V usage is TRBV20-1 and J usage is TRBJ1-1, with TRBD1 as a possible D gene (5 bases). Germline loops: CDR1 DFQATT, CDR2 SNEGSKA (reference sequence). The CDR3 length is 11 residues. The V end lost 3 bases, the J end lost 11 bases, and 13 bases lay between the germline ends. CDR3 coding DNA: TGCAGTGCTAGTGATGGGGGGTACGCTTTCTTT. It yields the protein CSASDGGYAFF.

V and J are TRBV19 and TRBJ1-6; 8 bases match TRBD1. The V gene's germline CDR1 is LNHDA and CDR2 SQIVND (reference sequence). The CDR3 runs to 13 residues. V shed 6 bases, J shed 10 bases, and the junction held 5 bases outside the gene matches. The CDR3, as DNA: TGTGCCAGTAGGGACAGGGAAGGCTCACCCCTCCACTTT. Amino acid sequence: CASRDREGSPLHF.

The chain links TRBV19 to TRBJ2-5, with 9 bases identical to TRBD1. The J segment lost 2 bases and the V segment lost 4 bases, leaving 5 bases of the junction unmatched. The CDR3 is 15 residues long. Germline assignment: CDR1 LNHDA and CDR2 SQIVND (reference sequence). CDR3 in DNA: TGTGCCAGTAGTAGCCGGACAGGGGAACAAGAGACCCAGTACTTC. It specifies CASSSRTGEQETQYF.

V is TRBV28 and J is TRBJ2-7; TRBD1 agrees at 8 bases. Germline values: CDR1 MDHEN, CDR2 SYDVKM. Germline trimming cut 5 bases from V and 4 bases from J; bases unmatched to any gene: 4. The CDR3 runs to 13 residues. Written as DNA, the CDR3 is TGTGCCAGCAGTGCGGACAGGGTATACGAGCAGTACTTC. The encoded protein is CASSADRVYEQYF.

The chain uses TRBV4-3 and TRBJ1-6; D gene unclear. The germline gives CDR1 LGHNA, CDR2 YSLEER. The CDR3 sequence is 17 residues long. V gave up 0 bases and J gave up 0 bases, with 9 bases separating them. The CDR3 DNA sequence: TGCGCCAGCAGCCAAGAGAGGCAGAGCTCCTATAATTCACCCCTCCACTTT. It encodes CASSQERQSSYNSPLHF.

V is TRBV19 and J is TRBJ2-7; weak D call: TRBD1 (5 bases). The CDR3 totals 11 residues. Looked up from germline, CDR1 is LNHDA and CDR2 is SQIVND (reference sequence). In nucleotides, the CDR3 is TGTGCGACCCAAGGGGCCTACGAGCAGTACTTC. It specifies CATQGAYEQYF.

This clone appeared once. Written as DNA, the CDR3 is TGTGCCAGCAGCTTAGGGGAGACTTCTGGAAACACCATATATTTT. It yields the protein CASSLGETSGNTIYF. The chain employs TRBV7-8 and TRBJ1-3; D is undetermined. Germline V gene lookup returns CDR1 SGHVS and CDR2 FQNEAQ. The V and J ends lost 1 base and 1 base respectively, with 8 bases between them. CDR3 length: 15 amino acids.

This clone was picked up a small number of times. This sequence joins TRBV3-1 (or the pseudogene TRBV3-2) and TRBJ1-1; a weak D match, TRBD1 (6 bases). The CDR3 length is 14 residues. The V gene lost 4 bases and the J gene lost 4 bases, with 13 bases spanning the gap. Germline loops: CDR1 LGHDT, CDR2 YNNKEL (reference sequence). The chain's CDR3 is CASSPPQGTTEAFF. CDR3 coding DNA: TGTGCCAGCAGCCCACCACAGGGTACCACTGAAGCTTTCTTT.

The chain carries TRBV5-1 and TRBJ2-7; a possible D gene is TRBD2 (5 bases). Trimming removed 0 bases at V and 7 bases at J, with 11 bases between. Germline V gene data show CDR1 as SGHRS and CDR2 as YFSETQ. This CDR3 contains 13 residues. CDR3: CASSLVRGGEQYF. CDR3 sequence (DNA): TGCGCCAGCAGCTTGGTAAGAGGAGGAGAGCAGTACTTC.

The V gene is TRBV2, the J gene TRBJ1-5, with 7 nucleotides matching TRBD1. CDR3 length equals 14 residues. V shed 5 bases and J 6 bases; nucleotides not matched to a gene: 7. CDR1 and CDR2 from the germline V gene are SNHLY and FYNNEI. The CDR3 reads CASSKEGAGQPQHF. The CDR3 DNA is TGTGCCAGCAGTAAGGAGGGGGCCGGTCAGCCCCAGCATTTT.

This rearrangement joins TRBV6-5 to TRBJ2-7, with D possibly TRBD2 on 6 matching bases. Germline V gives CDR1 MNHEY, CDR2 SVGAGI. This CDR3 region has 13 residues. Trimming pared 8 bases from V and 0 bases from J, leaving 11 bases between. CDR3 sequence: CASHSGPSYEQYF. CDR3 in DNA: TGTGCCAGCCATAGCGGTCCCTCCTACGAGCAGTACTTC.

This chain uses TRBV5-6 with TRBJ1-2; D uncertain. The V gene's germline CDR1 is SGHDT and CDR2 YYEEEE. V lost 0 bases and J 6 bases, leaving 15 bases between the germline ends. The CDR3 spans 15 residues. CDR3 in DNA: TGTGCCAGCAGCTTGGTTGATTACTTTCGTGATGGCTACACCTTC. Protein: CASSLVDYFRDGYTF.

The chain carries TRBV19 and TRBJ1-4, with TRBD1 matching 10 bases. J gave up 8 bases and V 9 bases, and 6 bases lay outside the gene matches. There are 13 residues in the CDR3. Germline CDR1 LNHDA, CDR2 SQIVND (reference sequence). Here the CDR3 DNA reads TGTGCCAGCGGACAGGGGGTCGAGGAAAAACTGTTTTTT. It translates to CASGQGVEEKLFF.

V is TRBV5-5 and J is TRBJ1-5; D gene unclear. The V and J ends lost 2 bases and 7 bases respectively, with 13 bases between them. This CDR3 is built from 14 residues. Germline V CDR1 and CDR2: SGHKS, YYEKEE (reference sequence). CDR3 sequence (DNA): TGTGCCAGCAGCTTTTCGGACTCCGGGCAGCCCCAGCATTTT. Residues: CASSFSDSGQPQHF.

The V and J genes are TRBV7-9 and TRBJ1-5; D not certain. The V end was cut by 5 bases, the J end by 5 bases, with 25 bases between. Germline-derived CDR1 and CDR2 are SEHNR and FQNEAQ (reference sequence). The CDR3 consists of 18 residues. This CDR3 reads CASSHNRAGGTKDQPQHF. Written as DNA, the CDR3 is TGTGCCAGCAGCCACAATAGGGCAGGAGGTACCAAGGATCAGCCCCAGCATTTT.

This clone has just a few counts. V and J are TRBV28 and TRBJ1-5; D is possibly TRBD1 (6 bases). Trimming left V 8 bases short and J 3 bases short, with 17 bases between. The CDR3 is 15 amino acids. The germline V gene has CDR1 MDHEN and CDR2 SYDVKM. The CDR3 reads CASGPVGQFNQPQHF. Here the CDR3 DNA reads TGTGCCAGCGGACCCGTTGGACAGTTCAATCAGCCCCAGCATTTT.

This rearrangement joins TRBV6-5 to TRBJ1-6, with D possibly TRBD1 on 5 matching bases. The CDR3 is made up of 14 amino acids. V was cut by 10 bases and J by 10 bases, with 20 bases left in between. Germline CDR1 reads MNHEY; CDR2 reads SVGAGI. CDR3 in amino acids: CATSYQGRYSPLHF. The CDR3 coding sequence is TGTGCCACCTCCTACCAGGGAAGATACTCACCCCTCCACTTT.